This is a list of T cell receptor beta chains from one sample in a study of T cells in Graves' hyperthyroidism and ophthalmopathy. In TCRdb, the multiplex PCR reads were re-called with MiXCR into one record per CDR3 protein. The sample records about 740,000 distinct CDR3 sequences, about 15% being singletons. Material: blood. The receptors were sampled from a woman aged 18 to 35 with Graves' hyperthyroidism. The CDR3 runs from the conserved cysteine through the conserved F or W. A D gene is named only where the DNA matches it firmly. Size values are once, few and many counts, or a class for expanded clones, and some rows have none.

clone_size	v_call	d_call	j_call	cdr3_aa	cdr3_nt
.	TRBV9	.	TRBJ2-6	CASSVLRGSGANVLTF	TGTGCCAGCAGCGTATTGAGGGGCTCTGGGGCCAACGTCCTGACTTTC
many	TRBV6-2/TRBV6-3	TRBD1	TRBJ2-2	CASTFGQVQSPGELFF	TGTGCCAGCACCTTCGGACAGGTCCAGTCCCCCGGGGAGCTGTTTTTT
many	TRBV30	TRBD1	TRBJ1-1	CAWSDGQGGRSAFF	TGTGCCTGGAGCGACGGACAGGGGGGACGGTCAGCTTTCTTT
many	TRBV2	.	TRBJ2-7	CASSPDSPLSSEQYF	TGTGCCAGCAGTCCAGACAGCCCTCTTTCGTCCGAGCAGTACTTC
.	TRBV9	TRBD2	TRBJ2-1	CASNRGTSGRLPYNEQFF	TGTGCCAGCAACCGGGGGACTAGCGGGAGGCTCCCCTACAATGAGCAGTTCTTC
.	TRBV28	.	TRBJ2-2	CAGSLGTMRLFF	TGTGCCGGCAGTTTAGGGACAATGAGGCTGTTTTTT
.	TRBV20-1	TRBD2	TRBJ2-7	CSASRASGDYERYF	TGCAGTGCTTCCAGGGCTAGCGGGGACTACGAGCGGTACTTC
few	TRBV6-2/TRBV6-3	TRBD2	TRBJ2-3	CASGRPGLAGVKDTQYF	TGTGCCAGCGGACGGCCCGGACTAGCGGGAGTGAAAGATACGCAGTATTTT
.	TRBV6-2/TRBV6-3	.	TRBJ2-7	CASSYGRSSYNEQYF	TGTGCCAGCAGTTACGGGCGCAGCTCCTACAATGAGCAGTACTTC
.	TRBV29-1	.	TRBJ2-5	CSGVGNSQETQYF	TGCAGCGGAGTAGGGAATTCCCAAGAGACCCAGTACTTC
many	TRBV28	TRBD2	TRBJ2-3	CASSQSSGLGGDTQYF	TGTGCCAGCAGTCAGTCTAGCGGTTTGGGGGGAGATACGCAGTATTTT
.	TRBV30	.	TRBJ2-6	CAWSNDGVIGANVLTF	TGTGCCTGGAGCAACGACGGGGTTATCGGGGCCAACGTCCTGACTTTC
many	TRBV12-3/TRBV12-4	TRBD1	TRBJ1-2	CASSDRGVGYTF	TGTGCCAGCAGTGACAGGGGAGTTGGCTACACCTTC
many	TRBV29-1	.	TRBJ2-7	CSVSGSSAYEQYF	TGCAGCGTTTCCGGGTCGAGCGCCTACGAGCAGTACTTC
many	TRBV2	.	TRBJ2-1	CASSESGASEQFF	TGTGCCAGCAGTGAATCAGGCGCCAGTGAGCAGTTCTTC
many	TRBV3-1	.	TRBJ2-5	CASSGGRNQETQYF	TGTGCCAGCAGCGGGGGACGGAACCAAGAGACCCAGTACTTC
.	TRBV6-1	TRBD1	TRBJ1-1	CDSKGQGYNTEAFF	TGTGACAGCAAGGGACAGGGGTATAACACTGAAGCTTTCTTT
.	TRBV2	.	TRBJ2-7	CASSPPVNYEQYF	TGTGCCAGCAGCCCTCCCGTTAACTACGAGCAGTACTTC
few	TRBV5-1	.	TRBJ2-2	CASENTGELFF	TGCGCCAGCGAGAACACCGGGGAGCTGTTTTTT
few	TRBV7-2	.	TRBJ2-5	CASSFTGSGETQYF	TGTGCCAGCAGCTTTACCGGGAGCGGAGAGACCCAGTACTTC
many	TRBV24-1	.	TRBJ2-3	CATSTAASTDTQYF	TGTGCCACCAGTACGGCCGCTAGCACAGATACGCAGTATTTT
.	TRBV27	.	TRBJ1-5	CASSFLGDGQPQHF	TGTGCCAGCAGTTTTTTGGGGGATGGACAGCCCCAGCATTTT
.	TRBV19	.	TRBJ2-7	CASSGQYSYEQYF	TGTGCCAGTAGTGGCCAGTACTCCTACGAGCAGTACTTC
.	TRBV7-9	.	TRBJ2-7	CASSLKAGSPYEQYF	TGTGCCAGCAGCTTAAAGGCGGGAAGCCCCTACGAGCAGTACTTC
many	TRBV11-1	TRBD2	TRBJ2-7	CASSSHLSGGVTYEQYF	TGTGCCAGCAGCTCCCACCTTAGCGGGGGCGTAACCTACGAGCAGTACTTC
few	TRBV20-1	.	TRBJ2-3	CSARKRAADTQYF	TGCAGTGCTAGGAAGAGGGCGGCAGATACGCAGTATTTT
few	TRBV29-1	.	TRBJ2-7	CSVGGQTHEQYF	TGCAGCGTCGGGGGACAAACCCACGAGCAGTACTTC
.	TRBV10-3	TRBD2	TRBJ2-1	CAIRVAGGPHNEQFF	TGTGCCATCAGAGTAGCGGGAGGGCCCCACAATGAGCAGTTCTTC
.	TRBV2	.	TRBJ1-2	CASSESGARGYTF	TGTGCCAGCAGTGAGTCCGGGGCGCGTGGCTACACCTTC
many	TRBV9	.	TRBJ1-1	CASSGNRNTEAFF	TGTGCCAGCAGTGGCAACAGGAACACTGAAGCTTTCTTT
.	TRBV12-3/TRBV12-4	.	TRBJ2-2	CASSLVGMGIAGELFF	TGTGCCAGCAGTTTAGTAGGGATGGGGATAGCCGGGGAGCTGTTTTTT
many	TRBV11-3	TRBD1	TRBJ1-1	CASSFVRDSEAFF	TGTGCCAGCAGCTTTGTCCGGGACAGCGAAGCTTTCTTT
few	TRBV27	.	TRBJ2-5	CASSLLEGDGETQYF	TGTGCCAGCAGTTTGCTGGAGGGGGACGGTGAGACCCAGTACTTC
.	TRBV29-1	.	TRBJ2-2	CSAICGNTGELFF	TGCAGCGCTATCTGCGGGAACACCGGGGAGCTGTTTTTT
many	TRBV2	.	TRBJ1-2	CASSPNRGAIIYGYTF	TGTGCCAGCAGCCCCAATCGGGGGGCAATAATCTATGGCTACACCTTC
few	TRBV6-1	TRBD1	TRBJ1-6	CASSVSIVTGVLHF	TGTGCCAGCAGCGTGTCTATTGTGACAGGGGTTCTCCACTTT
many	TRBV20-1	TRBD1	TRBJ2-7	CSAKRQGPSYEQYF	TGCAGTGCTAAGAGACAGGGTCCATCCTACGAGCAGTACTTC
.	TRBV28	.	TRBJ2-5	CASRDTLLQETQYF	TGTGCCAGCAGGGACACCCTCTTACAAGAGACCCAGTACTTC
many	TRBV29-1	.	TRBJ2-5	CSVDSTTETQYF	TGCAGCGTTGATAGCACTACGGAGACCCAGTACTTC
.	TRBV19	.	TRBJ1-1	CASSMVVGSRTEAFF	TGTGCCAGTAGTATGGTAGTAGGGAGTAGAACTGAAGCTTTCTTT
many	TRBV12-5	.	TRBJ2-1	CASGSLGNEQFF	TGTGCTAGTGGTTCGTTAGGCAATGAGCAGTTCTTC
many	TRBV27	.	TRBJ2-7	CARIRIQALEQYF	TGTGCCAGAATCCGGATCCAGGCCTTGGAGCAGTACTTC